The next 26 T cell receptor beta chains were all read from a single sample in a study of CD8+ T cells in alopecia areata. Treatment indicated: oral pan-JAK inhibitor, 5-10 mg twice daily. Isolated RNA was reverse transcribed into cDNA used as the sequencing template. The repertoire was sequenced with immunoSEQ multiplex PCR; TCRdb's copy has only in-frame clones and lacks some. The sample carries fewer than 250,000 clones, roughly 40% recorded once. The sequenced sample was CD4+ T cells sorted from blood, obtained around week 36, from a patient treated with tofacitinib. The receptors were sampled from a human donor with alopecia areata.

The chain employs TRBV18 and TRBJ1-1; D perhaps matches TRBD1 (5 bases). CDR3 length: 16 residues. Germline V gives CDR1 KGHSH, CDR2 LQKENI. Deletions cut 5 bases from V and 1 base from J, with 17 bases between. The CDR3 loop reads CASSGSPGTANTEAFF. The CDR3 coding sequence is TGTGCCAGCTCAGGCAGTCCCGGGACGGCGAACACTGAAGCTTTCTTT.

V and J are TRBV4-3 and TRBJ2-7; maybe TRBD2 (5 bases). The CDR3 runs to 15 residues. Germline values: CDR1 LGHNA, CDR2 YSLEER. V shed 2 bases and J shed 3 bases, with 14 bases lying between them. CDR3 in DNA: TGCGCCAGCAGCCAACGACCGGGATTTTACTACGAGCAGTACTTC. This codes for CASSQRPGFYYEQYF.

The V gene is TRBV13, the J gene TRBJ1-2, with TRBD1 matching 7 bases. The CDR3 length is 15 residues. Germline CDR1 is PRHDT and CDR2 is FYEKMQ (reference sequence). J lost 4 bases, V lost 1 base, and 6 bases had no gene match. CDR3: CASSLEESGGYGYTF. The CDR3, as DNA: TGTGCCAGCAGCTTAGAGGAGTCAGGGGGCTATGGCTACACCTTC.

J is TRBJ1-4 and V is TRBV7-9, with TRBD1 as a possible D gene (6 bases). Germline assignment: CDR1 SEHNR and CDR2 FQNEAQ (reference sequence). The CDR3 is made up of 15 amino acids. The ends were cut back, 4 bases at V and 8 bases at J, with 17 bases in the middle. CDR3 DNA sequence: TGTGCCAGCAGCTCCTACAGGGTCACAGGGGAAAAACTGTTTTTT. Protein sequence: CASSSYRVTGEKLFF.

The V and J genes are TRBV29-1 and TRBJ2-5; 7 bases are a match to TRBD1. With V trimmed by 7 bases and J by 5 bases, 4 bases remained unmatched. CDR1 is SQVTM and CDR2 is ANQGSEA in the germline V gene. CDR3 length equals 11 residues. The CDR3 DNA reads TGCAGCGGACAGGGTCACGAGACCCAGTACTTC. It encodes CSGQGHETQYF.

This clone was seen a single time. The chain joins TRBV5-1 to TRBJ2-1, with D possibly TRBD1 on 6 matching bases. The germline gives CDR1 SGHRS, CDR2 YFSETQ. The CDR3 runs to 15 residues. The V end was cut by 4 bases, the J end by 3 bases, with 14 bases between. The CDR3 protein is CASSVAGTIYNEQFF. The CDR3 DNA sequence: TGCGCCAGCAGCGTCGCCGGGACAATCTACAATGAGCAGTTCTTC.

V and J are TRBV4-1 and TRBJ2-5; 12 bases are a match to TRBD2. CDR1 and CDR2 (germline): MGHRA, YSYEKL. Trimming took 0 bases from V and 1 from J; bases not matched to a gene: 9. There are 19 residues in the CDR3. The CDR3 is CASSQDQSSGRVTQETQYF. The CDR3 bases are TGCGCCAGCAGCCAAGATCAGTCTAGCGGGAGGGTAACCCAAGAGACCCAGTACTTC.

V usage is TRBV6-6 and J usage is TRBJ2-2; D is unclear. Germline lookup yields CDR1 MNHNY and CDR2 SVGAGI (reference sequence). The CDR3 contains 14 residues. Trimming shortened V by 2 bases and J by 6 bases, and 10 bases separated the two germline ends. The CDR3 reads CASSYSASPGELFF. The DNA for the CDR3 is TGTGCCAGCAGTTACAGCGCTTCTCCCGGGGAGCTGTTTTTT.

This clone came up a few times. The CDR3 loop reads CASSPPGGDTQYF. Written as DNA, the CDR3 is TGTGCCAGCAGTCCCCCAGGCGGGGATACGCAGTATTTT. This chain links TRBV27 with TRBJ2-3, with D tentatively TRBD2 (5 bases). Germline assignment: CDR1 MNHEY and CDR2 SMNVEV (reference sequence). Deletions cut 5 bases from V and 6 bases from J, with 12 bases between. The CDR3 contains 13 residues.

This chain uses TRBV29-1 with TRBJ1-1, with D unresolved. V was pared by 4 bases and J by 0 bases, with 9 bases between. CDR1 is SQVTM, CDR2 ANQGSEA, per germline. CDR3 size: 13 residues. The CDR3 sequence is CSVVTSMNTEAFF. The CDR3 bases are TGCAGCGTTGTAACGAGCATGAACACTGAAGCTTTCTTT.

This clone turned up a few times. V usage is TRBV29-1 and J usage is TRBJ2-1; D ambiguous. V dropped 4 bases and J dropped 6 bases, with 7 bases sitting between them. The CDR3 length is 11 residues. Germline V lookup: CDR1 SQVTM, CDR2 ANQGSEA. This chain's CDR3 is CSVAQTNEQFF. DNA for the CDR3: TGCAGCGTTGCACAGACCAATGAGCAGTTCTTC.

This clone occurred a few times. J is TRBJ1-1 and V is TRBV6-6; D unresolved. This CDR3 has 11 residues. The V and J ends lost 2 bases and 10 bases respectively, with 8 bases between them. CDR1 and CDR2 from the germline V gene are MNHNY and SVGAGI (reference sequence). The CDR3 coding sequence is TGTGCCAGCAGTTACGGGGTGGCAGCTTTCTTT. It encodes CASSYGVAAFF.

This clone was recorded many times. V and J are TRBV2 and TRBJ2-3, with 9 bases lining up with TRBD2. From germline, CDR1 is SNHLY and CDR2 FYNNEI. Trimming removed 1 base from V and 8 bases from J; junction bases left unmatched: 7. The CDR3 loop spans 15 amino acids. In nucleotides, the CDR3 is TGTGCCAGCAGTGAAGTATGGACTAGCGCCAGTACGCAGTATTTT. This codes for CASSEVWTSASTQYF. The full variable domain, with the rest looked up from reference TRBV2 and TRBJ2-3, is EPEVTQTPSHQVTQMGQEVILRCVPISNHLYFYWYRQILGQKVEFLVSFYNNEISEKSEIFDDQFSVERPDGSNFTLKIRSTKLEDSAMYFCASSEVWTSASTQYFGPGTRLTVL.

CDR3 nucleotide sequence: TGTGCCAGCAGCTTACGCGGGAGGATGAGTGAGCAGTACTTC. This sequence encodes CASSLRGRMSEQYF. The chain is built from TRBV7-2 and TRBJ2-7, with 8 bases that match TRBD2. V lost 2 bases and J lost 7; bases outside the gene matches: 7. Germline CDR1 and CDR2: SGHTA and FQGNSA. The CDR3 totals 14 residues.

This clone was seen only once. For the CDR3, the DNA is TGTGCCAGCAGCTCCCCCGGCGGACAGACAAACACTGAAGCTTTCTTT. Its translation is CASSSPGGQTNTEAFF. This rearrangement joins TRBV11-2 to TRBJ1-1, with D possibly matching TRBD1 (6 bases). Germline CDR1 SGHAT, CDR2 FQNNGV. Trimming left V 4 bases short and J 2 bases short, with 17 bases between. This CDR3 is built from 16 residues.

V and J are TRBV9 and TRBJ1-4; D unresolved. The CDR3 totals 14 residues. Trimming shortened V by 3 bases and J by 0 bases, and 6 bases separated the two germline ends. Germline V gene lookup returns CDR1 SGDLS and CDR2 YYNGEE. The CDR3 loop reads CASSETSTNEKLFF. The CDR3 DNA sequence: TGTGCCAGCAGCGAGACCTCAACTAATGAAAAACTGTTTTTT.

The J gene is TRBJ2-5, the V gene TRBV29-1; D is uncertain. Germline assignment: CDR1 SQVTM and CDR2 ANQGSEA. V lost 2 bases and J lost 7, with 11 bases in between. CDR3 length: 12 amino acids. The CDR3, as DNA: TGCAGCGTTGAATTCGGTGAAGGGACCCAGTACTTC. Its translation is CSVEFGEGTQYF.

CDR3 amino acids: CASSLETVNQPQHF. As DNA, the CDR3 is TGCGCCAGCAGCTTGGAGACAGTCAATCAGCCCCAGCATTTT. This rearrangement joins TRBV5-1 to TRBJ1-5; weak D call: TRBD1 (5 bases). V lost 0 bases and J lost 3, with 7 bases in between. This CDR3 is built from 14 residues. From germline, CDR1 is SGHRS and CDR2 YFSETQ.

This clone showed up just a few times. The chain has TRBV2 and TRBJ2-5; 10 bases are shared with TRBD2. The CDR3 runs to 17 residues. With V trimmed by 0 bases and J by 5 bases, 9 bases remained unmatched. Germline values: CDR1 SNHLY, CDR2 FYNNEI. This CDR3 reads CASSEAGLAGVDETQYF. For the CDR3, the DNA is TGTGCCAGCAGTGAAGCGGGGCTAGCGGGAGTCGACGAGACCCAGTACTTC.

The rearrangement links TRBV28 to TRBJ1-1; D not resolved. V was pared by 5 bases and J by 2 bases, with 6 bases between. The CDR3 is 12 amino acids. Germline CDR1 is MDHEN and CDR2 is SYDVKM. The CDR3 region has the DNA TGTGCCAGCAGTCTCGTAAACACTGAAGCTTTCTTT. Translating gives CASSLVNTEAFF. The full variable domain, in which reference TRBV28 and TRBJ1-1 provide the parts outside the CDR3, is DVKVTQSSRYLVKRTGEKVFLECVQDMDHENMFWYRQDPGLGLRLIYFSYDVKMKEKGDIPEGYSVSREKKERFSLILESASTNQTSMYLCASSLVNTEAFFGQGTRLTVV.

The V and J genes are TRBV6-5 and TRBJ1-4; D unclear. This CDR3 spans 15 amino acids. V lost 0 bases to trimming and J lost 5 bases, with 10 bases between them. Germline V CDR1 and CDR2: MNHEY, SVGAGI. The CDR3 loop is CASSYSTAQNEKLFF. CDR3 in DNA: TGTGCCAGCAGTTACTCAACAGCACAGAATGAAAAACTGTTTTTT.

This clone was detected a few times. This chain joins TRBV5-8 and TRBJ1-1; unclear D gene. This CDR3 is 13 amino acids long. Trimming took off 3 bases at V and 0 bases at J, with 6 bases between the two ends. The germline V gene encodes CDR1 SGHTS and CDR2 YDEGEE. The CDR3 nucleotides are TGTGCCAGCAGCTACCAATTGAACACTGAAGCTTTCTTT. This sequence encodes CASSYQLNTEAFF.

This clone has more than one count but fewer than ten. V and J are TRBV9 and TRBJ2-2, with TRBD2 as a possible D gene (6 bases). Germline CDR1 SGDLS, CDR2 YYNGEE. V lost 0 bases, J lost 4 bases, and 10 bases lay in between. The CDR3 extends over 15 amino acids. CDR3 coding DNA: TGTGCCAGCAGCGTAGGGCCGGAGGGCACCGGGGAGCTGTTTTTT. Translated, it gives CASSVGPEGTGELFF. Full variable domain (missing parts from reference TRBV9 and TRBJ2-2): DSGVTQTPKHLITATGQRVTLRCSPRSGDLSVYWYQQSLDQGLQFLIQYYNGEERAKGNILERFSAQQFPDLHSELNLSSLELGDSALYFCASSVGPEGTGELFFGEGSRLTVL.

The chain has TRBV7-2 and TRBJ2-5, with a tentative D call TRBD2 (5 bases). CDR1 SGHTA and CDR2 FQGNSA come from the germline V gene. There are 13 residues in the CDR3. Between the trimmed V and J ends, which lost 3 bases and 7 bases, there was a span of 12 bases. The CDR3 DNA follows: TGTGCCAGCAGCTTGATAGCAGGAGGGACCCAGTACTTC. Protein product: CASSLIAGGTQYF.

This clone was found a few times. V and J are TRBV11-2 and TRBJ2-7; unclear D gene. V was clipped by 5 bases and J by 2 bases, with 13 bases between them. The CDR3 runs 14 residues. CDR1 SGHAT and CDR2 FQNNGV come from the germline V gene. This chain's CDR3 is CASSPPRPPYEQYF. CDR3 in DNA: TGTGCCAGCAGCCCGCCAAGGCCGCCCTACGAGCAGTACTTC.

CDR3 loop: CASSPTAGGLYNEQFF. The CDR3 nucleotides are TGTGCCAGCAGCCCTACAGCGGGAGGACTCTACAATGAGCAGTTCTTC. The chain couples TRBV7-9 to TRBJ2-1, with TRBD2 matching over 9 bases. Germline CDR1 and CDR2: SEHNR and FQNEAQ (reference sequence). The V gene end was trimmed by 5 bases and the J gene end by 3 bases; junction bases not matched to a gene: 8. The CDR3 runs to 16 residues.